A selection of T cell receptor beta chains follows, all from one sample in a study of shared clonotypes between healthy human individuals. Only in-frame clones appear in the TCRdb table, and some are missing; sequencing was by immunoSEQ multiplex PCR. This sample has more than 1.2 million clones, with 98% to 99% found just once. The sample comprised naive CD4+ T cells sorted from blood. These TCRs come from a man younger than 40 in good health. CDR3s include the opening cysteine and the closing phenylalanine or tryptophan. Clone size appears in some rows only: once, few, many, or a class for an expanded clone.

CDR3 protein,clone size,V gene
CASSFSTPGQGFYEQYF,.,TRBV27
CASSPGTEPSEAFF,once,TRBV11-2
CASSHNGQGHEQYF,.,TRBV4-1
CASSLAEGNQPQHF,.,TRBV11-3
CASSLGGLQVRTEAFF,.,TRBV5-1
CASSPRQANQPQHF,.,TRBV18
CASSLADSYEAFF,.,TRBV11-2
CASIELTSGTDTQYF,once,TRBV7-9
CASSLELGQGHEQYF,.,TRBV11-2
CASSLGGLAGQGETQYF,.,TRBV11-2
CASSLVGVTTDTQYF,.,TRBV5-4
CASSAFGDSPYEQYF,.,TRBV9
CASSLDTQGAPNEQFF,.,TRBV5-1
CASSPRGRYEQYF,.,TRBV19
CASSLVGSGELFF,.,TRBV7-6